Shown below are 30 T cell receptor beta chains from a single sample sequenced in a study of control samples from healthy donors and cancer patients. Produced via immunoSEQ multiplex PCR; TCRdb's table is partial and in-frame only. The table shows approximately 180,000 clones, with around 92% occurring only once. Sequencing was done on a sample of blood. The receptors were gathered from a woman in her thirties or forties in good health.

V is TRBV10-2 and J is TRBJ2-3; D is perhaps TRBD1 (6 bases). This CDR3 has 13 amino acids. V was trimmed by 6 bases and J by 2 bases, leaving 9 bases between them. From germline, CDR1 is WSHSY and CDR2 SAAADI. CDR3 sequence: CASRRTVTDTQYF. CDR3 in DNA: TGCGCCAGCAGAAGGACAGTCACAGATACGCAGTATTTT.

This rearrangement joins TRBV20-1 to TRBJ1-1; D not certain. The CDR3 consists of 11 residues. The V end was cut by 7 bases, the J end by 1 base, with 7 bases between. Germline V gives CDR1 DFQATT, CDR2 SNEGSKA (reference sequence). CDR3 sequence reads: CSVSWNTEAFF. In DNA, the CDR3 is TGCAGTGTGTCCTGGAACACTGAAGCTTTCTTT.

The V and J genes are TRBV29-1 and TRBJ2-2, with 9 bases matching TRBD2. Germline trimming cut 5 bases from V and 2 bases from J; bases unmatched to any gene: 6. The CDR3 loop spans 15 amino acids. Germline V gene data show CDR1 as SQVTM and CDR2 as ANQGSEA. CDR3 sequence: CSVKAGGTNTGELFF. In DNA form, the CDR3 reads TGCAGCGTTAAAGCGGGGGGAACTAACACCGGGGAGCTGTTTTTT.

In DNA form, the CDR3 reads TGTGCCAGCAGCTTAACACCAGGCGCGCCACCCCTCCACTTT. Its translation: CASSLTPGAPPLHF. The gene calls are TRBV5-4 and TRBJ1-6, with no clear D. Germline V lookup: CDR1 SGHNT, CDR2 YYREEE (reference sequence). CDR3 size: 14 residues. V was pared by 2 bases and J by 11 bases, with 14 bases between.

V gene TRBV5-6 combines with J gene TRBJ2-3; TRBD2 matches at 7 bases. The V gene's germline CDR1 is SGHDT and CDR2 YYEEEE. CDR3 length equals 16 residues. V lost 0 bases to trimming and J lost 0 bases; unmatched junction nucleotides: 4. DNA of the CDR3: TGTGCCAGCAGCTTGGGGCTAGCGGCCAGCACAGATACGCAGTATTTT. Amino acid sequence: CASSLGLAASTDTQYF.

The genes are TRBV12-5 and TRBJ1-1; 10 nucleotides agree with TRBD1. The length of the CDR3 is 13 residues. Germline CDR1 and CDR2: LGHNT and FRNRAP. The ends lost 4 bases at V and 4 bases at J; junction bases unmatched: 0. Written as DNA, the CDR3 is TGTGCTAGTGGTTGGACAGGGGGCACTGAAGCTTTCTTT. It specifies CASGWTGGTEAFF.

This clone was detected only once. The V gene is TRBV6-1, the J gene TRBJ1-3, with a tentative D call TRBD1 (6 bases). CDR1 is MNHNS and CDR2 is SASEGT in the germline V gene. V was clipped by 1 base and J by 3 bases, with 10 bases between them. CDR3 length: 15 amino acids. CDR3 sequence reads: CASSEVGAGGNTIYF. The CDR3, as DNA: TGTGCCAGCAGTGAAGTGGGGGCCGGTGGAAACACCATATATTTT.

This CDR3 is CASSLTRNTEAFF. CDR3 DNA sequence: TGTGCCAGCAGTTTAACACGGAACACTGAAGCTTTCTTT. The chain joins TRBV12-3 or TRBV12-4 to TRBJ1-1, with unresolved D. V gave up 2 bases and J gave up 1 base, with 5 bases separating them. The CDR3 covers 13 residues.

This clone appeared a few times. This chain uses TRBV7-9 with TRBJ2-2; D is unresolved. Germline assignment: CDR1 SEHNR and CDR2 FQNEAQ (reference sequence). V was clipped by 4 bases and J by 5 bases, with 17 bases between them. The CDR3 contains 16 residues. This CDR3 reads CASSSPGRSWTGELFF. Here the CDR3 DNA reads TGTGCCAGCAGCTCCCCGGGCAGGTCGTGGACCGGGGAGCTGTTTTTT. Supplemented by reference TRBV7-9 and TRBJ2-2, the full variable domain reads DTGVSQNPRHKITKRGQNVTFRCDPISEHNRLYWYRQTLGQGPEFLTYFQNEAQLEKSRLLSDRFSAERPKGSFSTLEIQRTEQGDSAMYLCASSSPGRSWTGELFFGEGSRLTVL.

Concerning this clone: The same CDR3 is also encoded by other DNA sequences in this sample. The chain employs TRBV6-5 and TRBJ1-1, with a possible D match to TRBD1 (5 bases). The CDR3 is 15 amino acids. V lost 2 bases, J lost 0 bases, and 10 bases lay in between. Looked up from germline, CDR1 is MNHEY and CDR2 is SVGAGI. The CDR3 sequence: CASSYREGMNTEAFF. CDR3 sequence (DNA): TGTGCCAGCAGTTACAGGGAGGGGATGAACACTGAAGCTTTCTTT.

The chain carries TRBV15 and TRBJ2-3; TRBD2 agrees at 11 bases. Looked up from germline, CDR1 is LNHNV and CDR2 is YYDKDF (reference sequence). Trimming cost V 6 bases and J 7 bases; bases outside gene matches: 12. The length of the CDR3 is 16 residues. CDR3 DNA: TGTGCCACCAGTGCTATAGCGGGGGGGAGGGGACATACGCAGTATTTT. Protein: CATSAIAGGRGHTQYF. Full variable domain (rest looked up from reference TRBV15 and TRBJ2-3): DAMVIQNPRYQVTQFGKPVTLSCSQTLNHNVMYWYQQKSSQAPKLLFHYYDKDFNNEADTPDNFQSRRPNTSFCFLDIRSPGLGDTAMYLCATSAIAGGRGHTQYFGPGTRLTVL.

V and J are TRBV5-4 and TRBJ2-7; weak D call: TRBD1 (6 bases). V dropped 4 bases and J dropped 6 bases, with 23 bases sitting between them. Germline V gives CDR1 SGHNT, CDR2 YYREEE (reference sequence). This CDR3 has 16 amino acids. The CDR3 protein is CASSPRTVTTLREQYF. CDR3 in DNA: TGTGCCAGCAGCCCAAGGACAGTGACTACCCTACGCGAGCAGTACTTC. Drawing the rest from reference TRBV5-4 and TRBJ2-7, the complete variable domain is ETGVTQSPTHLIKTRGQQVTLRCSSQSGHNTVSWYQQALGQGPQFIFQYYREEENGRGNFPPRFSGLQFPNYSSELNVNALELDDSALYLCASSPRTVTTLREQYFGPGTRLTVT.

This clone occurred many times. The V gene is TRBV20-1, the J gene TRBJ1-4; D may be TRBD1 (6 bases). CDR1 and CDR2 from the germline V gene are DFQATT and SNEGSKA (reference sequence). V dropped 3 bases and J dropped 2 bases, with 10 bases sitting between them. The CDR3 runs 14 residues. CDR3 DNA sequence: TGCAGTGCTAGTGGGAGGGGGACTAATGAAAAACTGTTTTTT. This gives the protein CSASGRGTNEKLFF.

The CDR3 spells CASSEGSSFYEQYF. CDR3 in DNA: TGCGCCAGCAGTGAAGGCAGTTCATTCTACGAGCAGTACTTC. The V and J genes are TRBV10-2 and TRBJ2-7; D is unresolved. The germline V gene has CDR1 WSHSY and CDR2 SAAADI. Trimming removed 3 bases from V and 3 bases from J, with 12 bases in between. The CDR3 contains 14 residues.

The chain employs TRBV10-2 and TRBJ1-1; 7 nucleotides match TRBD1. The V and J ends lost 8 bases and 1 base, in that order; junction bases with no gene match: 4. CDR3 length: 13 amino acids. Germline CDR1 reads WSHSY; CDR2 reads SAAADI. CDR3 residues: CASGTATNTEAFF. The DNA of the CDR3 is TGCGCCAGCGGGACAGCTACGAACACTGAAGCTTTCTTT.

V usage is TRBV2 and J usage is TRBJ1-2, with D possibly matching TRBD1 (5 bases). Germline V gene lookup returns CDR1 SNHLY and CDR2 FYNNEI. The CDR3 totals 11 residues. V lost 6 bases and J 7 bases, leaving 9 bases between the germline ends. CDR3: CASSTGGGYTF. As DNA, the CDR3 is TGTGCCAGCAGCACAGGAGGTGGCTACACCTTC. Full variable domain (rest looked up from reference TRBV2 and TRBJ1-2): EPEVTQTPSHQVTQMGQEVILRCVPISNHLYFYWYRQILGQKVEFLVSFYNNEISEKSEIFDDQFSVERPDGSNFTLKIRSTKLEDSAMYFCASSTGGGYTFGSGTRLTVV.

The chain's CDR3 is CASSSSGGAAEQYF. The CDR3, as DNA: TGTGCCAGCAGCTCTAGCGGGGGGGCGGCCGAGCAGTACTTC. The V gene is TRBV5-6, the J gene TRBJ2-7, with 12 bases that match TRBD2. The CDR3 consists of 14 residues. J was trimmed by 6 bases and V by 3 bases; bases with no gene match: 4. CDR1 and CDR2 (germline): SGHDT, YYEEEE.

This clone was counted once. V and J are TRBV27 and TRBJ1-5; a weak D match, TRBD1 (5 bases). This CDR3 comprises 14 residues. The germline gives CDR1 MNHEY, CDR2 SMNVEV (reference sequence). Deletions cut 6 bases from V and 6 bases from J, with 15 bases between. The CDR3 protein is CASSTRGALQPQHF. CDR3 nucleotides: TGTGCCAGCAGCACTAGAGGGGCACTTCAGCCCCAGCATTTT.

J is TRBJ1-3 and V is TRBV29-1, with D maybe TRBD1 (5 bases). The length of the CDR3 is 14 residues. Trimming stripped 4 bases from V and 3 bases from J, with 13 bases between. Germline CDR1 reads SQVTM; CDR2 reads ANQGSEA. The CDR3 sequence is CSVGTGTYGNTIYF. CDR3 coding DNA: TGCAGCGTTGGTACAGGAACATATGGAAACACCATATATTTT.

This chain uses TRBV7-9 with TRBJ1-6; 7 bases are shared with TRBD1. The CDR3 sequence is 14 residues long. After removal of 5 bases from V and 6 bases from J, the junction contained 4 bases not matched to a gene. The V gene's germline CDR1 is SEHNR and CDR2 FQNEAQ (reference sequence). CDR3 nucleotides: TGTGCCAGCAGCACGAGGGACAGTAATTCACCCCTCCACTTT. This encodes CASSTRDSNSPLHF.

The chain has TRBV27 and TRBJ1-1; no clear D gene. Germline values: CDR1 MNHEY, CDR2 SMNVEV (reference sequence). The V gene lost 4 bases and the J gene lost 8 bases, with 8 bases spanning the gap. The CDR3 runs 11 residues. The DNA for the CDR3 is TGTGCCAGCAGTTCCGGGCTGGAAGCTTTCTTT. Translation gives CASSSGLEAFF.

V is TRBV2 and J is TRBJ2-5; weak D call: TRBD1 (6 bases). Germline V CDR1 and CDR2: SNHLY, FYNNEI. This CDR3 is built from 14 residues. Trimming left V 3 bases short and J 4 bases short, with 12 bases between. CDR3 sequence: CASSDRGLGETQYF. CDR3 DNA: TGTGCCAGCAGTGACAGGGGATTGGGAGAGACCCAGTACTTC.

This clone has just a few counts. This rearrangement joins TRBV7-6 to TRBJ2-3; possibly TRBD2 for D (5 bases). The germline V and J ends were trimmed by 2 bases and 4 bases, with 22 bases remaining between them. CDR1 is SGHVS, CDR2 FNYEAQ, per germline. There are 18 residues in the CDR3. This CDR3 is CASSLRAFFSGNADTQYF. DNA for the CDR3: TGTGCCAGCAGCTTACGCGCTTTTTTTTCGGGGAACGCAGATACGCAGTATTTT.

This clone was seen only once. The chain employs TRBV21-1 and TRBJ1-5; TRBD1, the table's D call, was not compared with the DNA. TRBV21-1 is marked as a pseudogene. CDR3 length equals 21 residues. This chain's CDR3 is CASSSSGQGPLPILSNQPQHF. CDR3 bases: TGTGCCAGCAGCTCCTCCGGACAGGGGCCTCTGCCTATCCTAAGCAATCAGCCCCAGCATTTT.

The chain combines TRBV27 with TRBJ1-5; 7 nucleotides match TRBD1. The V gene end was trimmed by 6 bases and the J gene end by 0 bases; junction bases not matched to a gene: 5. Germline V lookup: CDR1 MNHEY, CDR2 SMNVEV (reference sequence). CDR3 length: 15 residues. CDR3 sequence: CASSGTAHSNQPQHF. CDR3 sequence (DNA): TGTGCCAGCAGCGGGACAGCCCATAGCAATCAGCCCCAGCATTTT.

CDR3 in DNA: TGTGCCAGCAGCCCAGGACCCCTTGCTGGCTACACCTTC. As protein: CASSPGPLAGYTF. The chain employs TRBV7-3 and TRBJ1-2; D unresolved. CDR3 length: 13 amino acids. Trimming took off 5 bases at V and 7 bases at J, with 14 bases between the two ends. Looked up from germline, CDR1 is SGHTA and CDR2 is FQGTGA.

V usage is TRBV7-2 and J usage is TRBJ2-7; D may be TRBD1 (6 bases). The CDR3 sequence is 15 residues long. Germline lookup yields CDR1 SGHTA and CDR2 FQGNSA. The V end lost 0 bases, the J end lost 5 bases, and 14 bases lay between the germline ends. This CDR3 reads CASSLAGAGSNEQYF. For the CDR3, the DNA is TGTGCCAGCAGCTTAGCGGGGGCAGGGAGTAACGAGCAGTACTTC.

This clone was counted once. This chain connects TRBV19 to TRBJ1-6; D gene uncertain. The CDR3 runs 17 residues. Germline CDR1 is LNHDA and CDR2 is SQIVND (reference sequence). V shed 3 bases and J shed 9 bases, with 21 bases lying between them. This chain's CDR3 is CASSIRPSPEGSSPLHF. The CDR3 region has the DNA TGTGCCAGTAGTATCCGTCCAAGTCCCGAGGGTAGTTCACCCCTCCACTTT.

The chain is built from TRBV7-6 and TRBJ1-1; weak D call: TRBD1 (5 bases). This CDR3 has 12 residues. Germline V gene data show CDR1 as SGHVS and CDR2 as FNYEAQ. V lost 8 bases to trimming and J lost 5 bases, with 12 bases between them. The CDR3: CASGAGETEAFF. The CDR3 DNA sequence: TGTGCCAGCGGGGCGGGCGAAACTGAAGCTTTCTTT.

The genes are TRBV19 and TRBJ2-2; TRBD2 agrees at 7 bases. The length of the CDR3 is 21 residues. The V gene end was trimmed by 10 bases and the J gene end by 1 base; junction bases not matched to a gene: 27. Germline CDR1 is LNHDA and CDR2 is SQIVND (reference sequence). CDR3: CATAPLPAGTTILQNTGELFF. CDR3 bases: TGTGCCACCGCCCCCTTACCCGCGGGGACTACCATCCTCCAGAACACCGGGGAGCTGTTTTTT.